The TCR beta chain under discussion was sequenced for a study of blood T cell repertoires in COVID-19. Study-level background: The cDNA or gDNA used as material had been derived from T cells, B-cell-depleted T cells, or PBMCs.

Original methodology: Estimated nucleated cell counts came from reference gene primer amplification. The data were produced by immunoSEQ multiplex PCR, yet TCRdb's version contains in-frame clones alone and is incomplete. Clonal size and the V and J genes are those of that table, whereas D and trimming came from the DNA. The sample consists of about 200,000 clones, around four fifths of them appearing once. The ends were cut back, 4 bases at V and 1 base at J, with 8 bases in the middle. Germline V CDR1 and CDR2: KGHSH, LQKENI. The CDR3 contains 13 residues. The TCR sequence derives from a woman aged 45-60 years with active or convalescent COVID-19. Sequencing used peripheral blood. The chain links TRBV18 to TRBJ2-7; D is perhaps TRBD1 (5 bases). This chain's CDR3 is CASSLKGSYEQYF. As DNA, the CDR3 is TGTGCCAGCTCACTCAAGGGGTCCTACGAGCAGTACTTC.